The rows below give T cell receptor beta chains drawn from one sample of a study of T cell responses to AZD1222 COVID-19 vaccine. Method: immunoSEQ multiplex PCR; TCRdb's copy keeps in-frame clones and lacks some. This sample yields about 140,000 clones, of which 92% are seen a single time; over 4% belongs to the top ten. The input for sequencing was peripheral blood, taken 28 days after the second AZD1222 dose. The receptors come from an adult who received the AZD1222 COVID-19 vaccine. The CDR3 runs from the conserved cysteine through the conserved F or W. A D gene is named only where the DNA matches it firmly. Clone size is shown for a subset of rows, as once, few, many or a class of expanded clone.

d_call clone_size j_call v_call cdr3_nt cdr3_aa
NA few TRBJ2-7 TRBV2 TGTGCCAGCTCGACCTTCCGGTCCGGATCCTACGAGCAGTACTTC CASSTFRSGSYEQYF
NA NA TRBJ1-1 TRBV2 TGTGCCAGCACTCTGAATTTGGGAGGTGAAGCTTTCTTT CASTLNLGGEAFF
NA NA TRBJ2-1 TRBV9 TGTGCCAGCAGCGTAGGGCACAATGAGCAGTTCTTC CASSVGHNEQFF
NA NA TRBJ2-5 TRBV6-2/TRBV6-3 TGTGCCAGCAGTTACGTGGAGACCCAGTACTTC CASSYVETQYF
NA NA TRBJ1-2 TRBV7-9 TGTGCCAGCAGCTTAACAGGTGGCTACACCTTC CASSLTGGYTF
NA NA TRBJ1-6 TRBV6-5 TGTGCCAGCAGTTCCCCTCCCGGGGGTGGTATAACCCTCCACTTT CASSSPPGGGITLHF
NA NA TRBJ1-4 TRBV5-1 TGCGCCAGCAGCGGTATGTCAACTAATGAAAAACTGTTTTTT CASSGMSTNEKLFF
NA NA TRBJ1-6 TRBV13 TGTGCCAGCAGCTCATCTCCCGGGACCTCTGACCTCCACTTT CASSSSPGTSDLHF
NA NA TRBJ2-7 TRBV7-2 TGTGCCAGCAGCTTACTGGCGGGGCTCTCCTACGAGCAGTACTTC CASSLLAGLSYEQYF
NA NA TRBJ1-3 TRBV11-2 TGTGCCAGCAGCCTTGGGGTGACTGTTGGAAACACCATATATTTT CASSLGVTVGNTIYF
NA NA TRBJ1-1 TRBV6-6 TGTGCCAGCAGTTACGAAGAGTTCACTGAAGCTTTCTTT CASSYEEFTEAFF
TRBD1 NA TRBJ1-6 TRBV4-2 TGTGCCAGCAGCCATCCCCCCCATAACAGGGGCGGCAATTCACCCCTCCACTTT CASSHPPHNRGGNSPLHF
TRBD2 NA TRBJ2-3 TRBV7-3 TGTGCCAGCAGCTTATATCCCCCGGGAGCGGGAGAAGATACGCAGTATTTT CASSLYPPGAGEDTQYF
NA NA TRBJ2-1 TRBV29-1 TGCAGCTCCCTCTCGCGGGGGCCCTACAATGAGCAGTTCTTC CSSLSRGPYNEQFF
TRBD2 NA TRBJ2-5 TRBV13 TGTGCCAGCAGCGGTATCGGGGGGGCTCAAGAGACCCAGTACTTC CASSGIGGAQETQYF
NA NA TRBJ1-1 TRBV12-3/TRBV12-4 TGTGCCAGCAGTGGGGGAGAAGCTTTCTTT CASSGGEAFF
NA NA TRBJ2-2 TRBV7-3 TGTGCCAGCAGCTTAACCACCTTGCGTCAGAACACCGGGGAGCTGTTTTTT CASSLTTLRQNTGELFF
NA NA TRBJ2-1 TRBV10-1 TGCGCCAGCAGTGAAATGGAGGCCTCCTACAATGAGCAGTTCTTC CASSEMEASYNEQFF
TRBD1 NA TRBJ1-1 TRBV27 TGTGCCAGCAGTTCAAGGACAGGCCACACTGAAGCTTTCTTT CASSSRTGHTEAFF
NA NA TRBJ1-4 TRBV2 TGTGCCTGCCAGGGGTTTGGTGAAAAACTGTTTTTT CACQGFGEKLFF
NA NA TRBJ2-6 TRBV7-3 TGTGCCAGCAGCTTAATGGAGACCAACGTCCTGACTTTC CASSLMETNVLTF
TRBD2 NA TRBJ2-1 TRBV5-1 TGCGCCAGCAGCTTCCCGGTAGCGGGAGGACTATACAATGAGCAGTTCTTC CASSFPVAGGLYNEQFF
NA NA TRBJ2-2 TRBV4-3 TGCGCCAGCAGCCAGGACCAAGGGAGTGTGGGGGAGCTGTTTTTT CASSQDQGSVGELFF
NA NA TRBJ2-5 TRBV6-2/TRBV6-3 TGTGCCAGCAGTTACCGGGCAGCTTATTCGTCCGTCCTGTACTTC CASSYRAAYSSVLYF
NA NA TRBJ1-5 TRBV7-9 TGTGCCAGCAGCTTTTTCTCGGGAGGCGGGAATCAGCCCCAGCATTTT CASSFFSGGGNQPQHF
TRBD1 NA TRBJ1-4 TRBV28 TGTGCCAGCAGTTTGAGGGGACAGCGGGAAAAACTGTTTTTT CASSLRGQREKLFF
NA NA TRBJ1-4 TRBV18 TGTGCCAGCTCACCACCGGGGCTCAGGGATGAAAAACTGTTTTTT CASSPPGLRDEKLFF
TRBD2 NA TRBJ2-2 TRBV3-1/TRBV3-2 TGTGCCAGCAGCCTAGCGGGAGTGTTCACCGGGGAGCTGTTTTTT CASSLAGVFTGELFF
NA NA TRBJ2-3 TRBV6-5 TGTGCCAGCAGTTCCCTGCGTGGTACGCAGTATTTT CASSSLRGTQYF
NA NA TRBJ2-1 TRBV11-2 TGTGCCAGCAGCTTATGGCTCGATGAGCAGTTCTTC CASSLWLDEQFF
NA NA TRBJ2-7 TRBV6-5 TGTGCCAGCAGTTACAACGGGGACTGCGAGCAGTACTTC CASSYNGDCEQYF
NA NA TRBJ1-6 TRBV7-2 TGTGCCAGCAGCTTACGGCGGGGGGCTTCACCCCTCCACTTT CASSLRRGASPLHF
TRBD2 NA TRBJ2-1 TRBV7-2 TGTGCCAGCAGCTTGAGGGTGAGCGGGGGAGTTCGTGGTGAGCAGTTCTTC CASSLRVSGGVRGEQFF
NA NA TRBJ1-1 TRBV19 TGTGCCAGTAGTTCCCTCCGAAGTACTGAAGCTTTCTTT CASSSLRSTEAFF
NA NA TRBJ1-6 TRBV7-2 TGTGCCAGCAGCGACCAGGCGGGTTCACCCCTCCACTTT CASSDQAGSPLHF
NA NA TRBJ1-1 TRBV5-6 TGTGCCAGCAATCCCCCAGGGGTGGCCACTGAAGCTTTCTTT CASNPPGVATEAFF
NA NA TRBJ2-5 TRBV5-1 TGCGCCAGCAGCTTGGGCCCCCACAGGGGAGGCGAGACCCAGTACTTC CASSLGPHRGGETQYF
NA few TRBJ2-5 TRBV19 TGTGCCAGTAGTATCCTACGGGACCCTGGAGAGACCCAGTACTTC CASSILRDPGETQYF
NA NA TRBJ2-1 TRBV14 TGTGCCAGCAGCCAAGATTGGACAGCCTACAATGAGCAGTTCTTC CASSQDWTAYNEQFF